Listed below are T cell receptor beta chains from one sample, sequenced in a study of T cell responses to AZD1222 COVID-19 vaccine. The method was immunoSEQ multiplex PCR; TCRdb's version includes in-frame clones alone and lacks a portion of them. There are some 150,000 clones in the sample; around nine tenths occur only once, and around 5.2% lies in the top ten. Sequencing was performed on peripheral blood, taken on day 0 of AZD1222 vaccination. These receptor sequences come from an adult in good health. The CDR3 runs from the conserved cysteine through the conserved F or W. Each record gives: V gene, J gene, D gene, clone size, CDR3 DNA, CDR3 protein. The D gene is left open where the match is weak. Clone sizes are given selectively: once, few, many, or a class where the clone is expanded.

v_gene: TRBV7-2; j_gene: TRBJ1-6; d_gene: NA; abundance: few; CDR3nt: TGTGCCAGCAGCTTAGCGGGGGTCAGGGTATGGACACCCCTCCACTTT; CDR3aa: CASSLAGVRVWTPLHF
v_gene: TRBV25-1; j_gene: TRBJ2-1; d_gene: TRBD2; abundance: NA; CDR3nt: TGTGCCAGCAGTGAAGTCTTCGGGGGGGGTTACAATGAGCAGTTCTTC; CDR3aa: CASSEVFGGGYNEQFF
v_gene: TRBV13; j_gene: TRBJ2-7; d_gene: TRBD2; abundance: NA; CDR3nt: TGTGCCAGCAGCTTGGTGAGCGGGGGAGGGTCCGAGCAGTACTTC; CDR3aa: CASSLVSGGGSEQYF
v_gene: TRBV3-1/TRBV3-2; j_gene: TRBJ1-2; d_gene: TRBD1; abundance: NA; CDR3nt: TGTGCCAGCAGCCGACAGGGGGTAAACTATGGCTACACCTTC; CDR3aa: CASSRQGVNYGYTF
v_gene: TRBV18; j_gene: TRBJ2-3; d_gene: TRBD2; abundance: NA; CDR3nt: TGTGCCAGCTCACCATTGCCTAGCGGCCCCGGTCCTGATACGCAGTATTTT; CDR3aa: CASSPLPSGPGPDTQYF
v_gene: TRBV5-6; j_gene: TRBJ2-3; d_gene: TRBD2; abundance: NA; CDR3nt: TGTGCCAGCAGCTCCCGGGCGGGAGCAGGCACAGATACGCAGTATTTT; CDR3aa: CASSSRAGAGTDTQYF
v_gene: TRBV7-9; j_gene: TRBJ1-4; d_gene: NA; abundance: NA; CDR3nt: TGTGCCAGCAGCGCGGACAGAAATGAAAAACTGTTTTTT; CDR3aa: CASSADRNEKLFF
v_gene: TRBV6-5; j_gene: TRBJ1-1; d_gene: NA; abundance: once; CDR3nt: TGTGCCAGCAGTTACTTACCCGGGCTTGAAGCTTTCTTT; CDR3aa: CASSYLPGLEAFF
v_gene: TRBV5-6; j_gene: TRBJ1-4; d_gene: TRBD1; abundance: NA; CDR3nt: TGTGCCAGCAGCTGGGGAACCGGGACAGTTAATGAAAAACTGTTTTTT; CDR3aa: CASSWGTGTVNEKLFF
v_gene: TRBV19; j_gene: TRBJ1-5; d_gene: NA; abundance: NA; CDR3nt: TGTGCCAGTAGTATTGCAGGAGGACAGACTAATCAGCCCCAGCATTTT; CDR3aa: CASSIAGGQTNQPQHF
v_gene: TRBV4-2; j_gene: TRBJ2-5; d_gene: NA; abundance: NA; CDR3nt: TGTGCCAGCAGCCAAGATGGGGACTACCAAGAGACCCAGTACTTC; CDR3aa: CASSQDGDYQETQYF
v_gene: TRBV11-3; j_gene: TRBJ1-2; d_gene: TRBD1; abundance: NA; CDR3nt: TGTGCCAGCAGCTGTGGACAGGGGGCTTGGGTTGGTGGCTACACCTTC; CDR3aa: CASSCGQGAWVGGYTF
v_gene: TRBV6-2/TRBV6-3; j_gene: TRBJ1-2; d_gene: NA; abundance: NA; CDR3nt: TGTGCCAGCAGTTCGGGCTCAGGGAACTATGGCTACACCTTC; CDR3aa: CASSSGSGNYGYTF
v_gene: TRBV27; j_gene: TRBJ2-5; d_gene: TRBD2; abundance: NA; CDR3nt: TGTGCCAGCAGTCGGAATCCTGGACTAGCGGGCCCCCAAGAGACCCAGTACTTC; CDR3aa: CASSRNPGLAGPQETQYF
v_gene: TRBV7-6; j_gene: TRBJ2-5; d_gene: TRBD2; abundance: NA; CDR3nt: TGTGCCAGCAGCCTTACTAGCGGGACAAACCAAGAGACCCAGTACTTC; CDR3aa: CASSLTSGTNQETQYF
v_gene: TRBV12-3/TRBV12-4; j_gene: TRBJ2-7; d_gene: NA; abundance: NA; CDR3nt: TGTGCCAGCACTACGGGGAACTACTACGAGCAGTACTTC; CDR3aa: CASTTGNYYEQYF
v_gene: TRBV29-1; j_gene: TRBJ2-7; d_gene: NA; abundance: NA; CDR3nt: TGCAGCGCAAAGCCGGGGAGCTCCTACGAGCAGTACTTC; CDR3aa: CSAKPGSSYEQYF
v_gene: TRBV2; j_gene: TRBJ1-3; d_gene: NA; abundance: NA; CDR3nt: TGTGCCAGCAGGAGGGGATCGAGCTCTGGAAACACCATATATTTT; CDR3aa: CASRRGSSSGNTIYF
v_gene: TRBV6-2/TRBV6-3; j_gene: TRBJ1-5; d_gene: NA; abundance: NA; CDR3nt: TGTGCCAGCAGCTACTTGACTTTACAGGGTCCGCCCCAGCCCCAGCATTTT; CDR3aa: CASSYLTLQGPPQPQHF
v_gene: TRBV3-1/TRBV3-2; j_gene: TRBJ2-2; d_gene: TRBD2; abundance: NA; CDR3nt: TGTGCCAGCACCCTGCATAGCGGGAGGGCCTGTGGGGAGCTGTTTTTT; CDR3aa: CASTLHSGRACGELFF
v_gene: TRBV28; j_gene: TRBJ2-7; d_gene: NA; abundance: NA; CDR3nt: TGTGCCAGCAGTCCACCCCGGGATACCGCCTACGAGCAGTACTTC; CDR3aa: CASSPPRDTAYEQYF
v_gene: TRBV6-5; j_gene: TRBJ2-2; d_gene: NA; abundance: NA; CDR3nt: TGTGCCAGCAGTTTCAAGCGACAACCGAACACCGGGGAGCTGTTTTTT; CDR3aa: CASSFKRQPNTGELFF
v_gene: TRBV15; j_gene: TRBJ2-1; d_gene: TRBD2; abundance: NA; CDR3nt: TGTGCCACCAACCGACCTACTAGCGGGAAGTACAATGAGCAGTTCTTC; CDR3aa: CATNRPTSGKYNEQFF
v_gene: TRBV5-6; j_gene: TRBJ1-1; d_gene: NA; abundance: NA; CDR3nt: TGTGCCAGCAGCTTGTTTGCAGGGATGAACACTGAAGCTTTCTTT; CDR3aa: CASSLFAGMNTEAFF
v_gene: TRBV11-1; j_gene: TRBJ1-1; d_gene: NA; abundance: NA; CDR3nt: TGTGCCAGCAGGTACACCGGGGGGAACACTGAAGCTTTCTTT; CDR3aa: CASRYTGGNTEAFF
v_gene: TRBV27; j_gene: TRBJ1-6; d_gene: TRBD1; abundance: NA; CDR3nt: TGTGCCAGCAGTTTAAGGGCAGGGGGCGGGTCACCCCTCCACTTT; CDR3aa: CASSLRAGGGSPLHF
v_gene: TRBV11-2; j_gene: TRBJ2-7; d_gene: TRBD1; abundance: NA; CDR3nt: TGTGCCAGCAGCCGAGCCGGGACAGCTACCTACGAGCAGTACTTC; CDR3aa: CASSRAGTATYEQYF
v_gene: TRBV9; j_gene: TRBJ2-4; d_gene: NA; abundance: NA; CDR3nt: TGTGCCAGCAGCGTAGGGGTACAGGAGAACATTCAGTACTTC; CDR3aa: CASSVGVQENIQYF
v_gene: TRBV6-6; j_gene: TRBJ2-3; d_gene: TRBD2; abundance: NA; CDR3nt: TGTGCCAGCAGTTACGGGGGGGGTTGGGATACGCAGTATTTT; CDR3aa: CASSYGGGWDTQYF
v_gene: TRBV7-8; j_gene: TRBJ2-6; d_gene: NA; abundance: NA; CDR3nt: TGTGCCAGCAGCTTTAAGGGGGACGTACTAGCTGGGGCCAACGTCCTGACTTTC; CDR3aa: CASSFKGDVLAGANVLTF
v_gene: TRBV19; j_gene: TRBJ2-3; d_gene: NA; abundance: once; CDR3nt: TGTGCCAGTAGTAGGTCCCCGGGACTTCCCACCCCAGATACGCAGTATTTT; CDR3aa: CASSRSPGLPTPDTQYF
v_gene: TRBV3-1/TRBV3-2; j_gene: TRBJ1-2; d_gene: NA; abundance: NA; CDR3nt: TGTGCCAGCAGCCAAGAATTTGGAGGGAGTTACTATGGCTACACCTTC; CDR3aa: CASSQEFGGSYYGYTF
v_gene: TRBV24-1; j_gene: TRBJ1-3; d_gene: NA; abundance: NA; CDR3nt: TGTGCCACCAGTGATTGTTGGCAGGAGCTAGGAAACACCATATATTTT; CDR3aa: CATSDCWQELGNTIYF
v_gene: TRBV5-1; j_gene: TRBJ2-1; d_gene: NA; abundance: NA; CDR3nt: TGCGCCAGCAGCTTGGTTCCAGGGGAGGCTGAGCAGTTCTTC; CDR3aa: CASSLVPGEAEQFF
v_gene: TRBV18; j_gene: TRBJ1-4; d_gene: NA; abundance: NA; CDR3nt: TGTGCCAGCTCAATGACAGTTCTTAATGAAAAACTGTTTTTT; CDR3aa: CASSMTVLNEKLFF
v_gene: TRBV6-2/TRBV6-3; j_gene: TRBJ2-1; d_gene: TRBD1; abundance: NA; CDR3nt: TGTGCCAGCAGCTTCTTACCGGGACAGCAGTACAATGAGCAGTTCTTC; CDR3aa: CASSFLPGQQYNEQFF
v_gene: TRBV3-1/TRBV3-2; j_gene: TRBJ1-4; d_gene: NA; abundance: NA; CDR3nt: TGTGCCAGCAGCCAAGTTTTGGGACTCGCCCCGAGAGCAACTAATGAAAAACTGTTTTTT; CDR3aa: CASSQVLGLAPRATNEKLFF
v_gene: TRBV27; j_gene: TRBJ2-1; d_gene: NA; abundance: NA; CDR3nt: TGTGCCAGCAGTCCCCTGGGACCCAATGAGCAGTTCTTC; CDR3aa: CASSPLGPNEQFF
v_gene: TRBV5-1; j_gene: TRBJ2-7; d_gene: NA; abundance: NA; CDR3nt: TGCGCCAGCAGCTTGGCACCGGGCGACGAGCAGTACTTC; CDR3aa: CASSLAPGDEQYF
v_gene: TRBV4-2; j_gene: TRBJ1-6; d_gene: TRBD1; abundance: NA; CDR3nt: TGTGCCAGCAGCCTAGGGGGCGATTCACCCCTCCACTTT; CDR3aa: CASSLGGDSPLHF